The 10 T cell receptor beta chains below come from one sample, sequenced in a study of blood T cell repertoires in COVID-19. The protocol was immunoSEQ multiplex PCR, while the TCRdb copy is restricted to in-frame clones and leaves out a portion. The sample holds some 160,000 clones, around four fifths seen once. The specimen was PBMCs or T cells enriched from blood (not recorded which). The receptors derive from a woman aged 45-60 years who had recovered from COVID-19.

The rearrangement links TRBV18 to TRBJ2-2, with D unresolved. CDR1 KGHSH and CDR2 LQKENI come from the germline V gene. Trimming pared 3 bases from V and 4 bases from J, leaving 12 bases between. The CDR3 runs 15 residues. DNA of the CDR3: TGTGCCAGCTCACCTGCGCTGGTTCCCACCGGGGAGCTGTTTTTT. Encoded protein: CASSPALVPTGELFF.

The chain links TRBV9 to TRBJ2-2; 8 nucleotides match TRBD2. Unmatched junction bases numbered 12, after V lost 4 bases and J lost 7 bases. Germline V gives CDR1 SGDLS, CDR2 YYNGEE. This CDR3 contains 16 residues. The CDR3 coding sequence is TGTGCCAGCAGCTGGGCAGCGGGAGTTGGGGGCGGGGAGCTGTTTTTT. Translating it yields CASSWAAGVGGGELFF.

This clone was found once. In DNA, the CDR3 is TGTGCCAGCAGCACCCGGGGGGGTGGGGAGCTGTTTTTT. This encodes CASSTRGGGELFF. The chain combines TRBV21-1 with TRBJ2-2; TRBD2 was called by the table and not checked on the DNA. TRBV21-1 is noted as a pseudogene. This CDR3 region has 13 residues.

With respect to this clone: Compared with germline, one end of the junction differs, possibly owing to a read error. The chain combines TRBV7-7 with TRBJ2-2; 11 nucleotides line up with TRBD1. The CDR3 runs 16 residues. Germline CDR1 reads SSHAT; CDR2 reads FNYEAQ (reference sequence). This CDR3 reads CASSLGTGGNTGELFF. In DNA form, the CDR3 reads TGTGCTAGCAGCTTGGGGACAGGGGGGAACACCGGGGAGCTGTTTTTT.

The J gene is TRBJ2-7, the V gene TRBV19; tentatively, D is TRBD1 (6 bases). Germline assignment: CDR1 LNHDA and CDR2 SQIVND (reference sequence). V dropped 6 bases and J dropped 0 bases, with 12 bases sitting between them. The CDR3 extends over 14 amino acids. In DNA form, the CDR3 reads TGTGCCAGTAGGGACAGCCGTAGCTCCTACGAGCAGTACTTC. It specifies CASRDSRSSYEQYF. The full variable domain, rest sourced from reference TRBV19 and TRBJ2-7, is DGGITQSPKYLFRKEGQNVTLSCEQNLNHDAMYWYRQDPGQGLRLIYYSQIVNDFQKGDIAEGYSVSREKKESFPLTVTSAQKNPTAFYLCASRDSRSSYEQYFGPGTRLTVT.

J is TRBJ2-7 and V is TRBV28, with D maybe TRBD1 (7 bases). The germline V gene has CDR1 MDHEN and CDR2 SYDVKM. This CDR3 contains 13 residues. V was shortened by 2 bases and J by 3 bases, with 8 bases between the two germline ends. CDR3 nucleotides: TGTGCCAGCAGTTTACAGGGGGGCTACGAGCAGTACTTC. As protein: CASSLQGGYEQYF.

The chain links TRBV3-1 (or the pseudogene TRBV3-2) to TRBJ1-1; D possibly corresponds to TRBD1 (6 bases). V gave up 3 bases and J gave up 8 bases, with 13 bases separating them. CDR3 length: 13 amino acids. From germline, CDR1 is LGHDT and CDR2 YNNKEL (reference sequence). CDR3 in amino acids: CASSHLGGQEAFF. The CDR3 DNA is TGTGCCAGCAGCCACCTAGGTGGACAGGAAGCTTTCTTT.

This chain uses TRBV5-6 with TRBJ1-2; D ambiguous. There are 11 residues in the CDR3. CDR1 is SGHDT, CDR2 YYEEEE, per germline. Between the trimmed V and J ends, which lost 4 bases and 4 bases, there was a span of 5 bases. The CDR3 DNA is TGTGCCAGCAGCCGGAGCTATGGCTACACCTTC. It encodes CASSRSYGYTF.

The chain uses TRBV4-1 and TRBJ2-7, with 9 bases identical to TRBD1. The CDR3 totals 16 residues. CDR1 and CDR2 from the germline V gene are MGHRA and YSYEKL. The V and J ends lost 0 bases and 4 bases, in that order; junction bases with no gene match: 7. The CDR3 loop reads CASSQEVQDRGYEQYF. CDR3 bases: TGCGCCAGCAGCCAAGAAGTACAGGACAGGGGTTACGAGCAGTACTTC.

V gene TRBV15 combines with J gene TRBJ1-5; D is possibly TRBD1 (5 bases). Trimming took 5 bases from V and 6 from J, leaving 17 bases between them. Germline V gene lookup returns CDR1 LNHNV and CDR2 YYDKDF (reference sequence). This CDR3 has 15 amino acids. The CDR3: CATSATRQFGQPQHF. Written as DNA, the CDR3 is TGTGCCACCAGCGCAACCCGACAGTTCGGTCAGCCCCAGCATTTT.